A single sample is the source of the 18 T cell receptor beta chains below, sequenced in a study of regulatory T cells in long-lasting Graves disease. Sample time point: newly diagnosed GD, antithyroid drugs for less than 3 months. There was RNA extracted from PBMCs, and the TCR library was made from it. TCR beta libraries were built with iRepertoire HTBI primers and Arm-PCR of CDR3 regions. Each CDR3 protein is one row after TCRdb ran MiXCR on the multiplex PCR reads. Of 250,000 to 400,000 distinct CDR3 sequences listed, about a sixth are singletons. Here the sequenced sample was peripheral blood mononuclear cells (PBMCs), taken at new diagnosis, from a patient treated with antithyroid drugs. These receptors came from a female donor with Graves disease.

The chain uses TRBV13 and TRBJ2-5; TRBD2 aligns across 7 bases. CDR1 is PRHDT and CDR2 is FYEKMQ in the germline V gene (reference sequence). CDR3 length: 16 residues. J lost 0 bases, V lost 0 bases, and 4 bases had no gene match. The CDR3 DNA sequence: TGTGCCAGCAGCTTAGGCCTTGCGGGAGACCAAGAGACCCAGTACTTC. Encoded protein: CASSLGLAGDQETQYF. Full variable domain (missing parts from reference TRBV13 and TRBJ2-5): AAGVIQSPRHLIKEKRETATLKCYPIPRHDTVYWYQQGPGQDPQFLISFYEKMQSDKGSIPDRFSAQQFSDYHSELNMSSLELGDSALYFCASSLGLAGDQETQYFGPGTRLLVL.

This clonotype was seen many times. V and J are TRBV27 and TRBJ1-3; unclear D gene. This CDR3 is built from 17 residues. The ends were cut back, 2 bases at V and 0 bases at J, with 14 bases in the middle. Germline V gene lookup returns CDR1 MNHEY and CDR2 SMNVEV (reference sequence). In nucleotides, the CDR3 is TGTGCCAGCAGTTTAGGCACACCCGAAAGCTCTGGAAACACCATATATTTT. Translated, it gives CASSLGTPESSGNTIYF.

This clonotype was counted many times. The rearrangement uses TRBV28 and TRBJ1-4; D is unclear. Germline V gene lookup returns CDR1 MDHEN and CDR2 SYDVKM. This CDR3 has 14 residues. Trimming took 6 bases from V and 8 from J, leaving 16 bases between them. CDR3 bases: TGTGCCAGCAGGAGCGAAGACCGTTCGGAAAAACTGTTTTTT. It is translated as CASRSEDRSEKLFF. Full variable domain (outside the CDR3, taken from reference TRBV28 and TRBJ1-4): DVKVTQSSRYLVKRTGEKVFLECVQDMDHENMFWYRQDPGLGLRLIYFSYDVKMKEKGDIPEGYSVSREKKERFSLILESASTNQTSMYLCASRSEDRSEKLFFGSGTQLSVL.

This clonotype was observed at least ten times. Mismatch with germline at one junction end may stem from a read error. The chain has TRBV7-9 and TRBJ1-1; 8 nucleotides agree with TRBD1. Germline loops: CDR1 SEHNR, CDR2 FQNEAQ (reference sequence). The length of the CDR3 is 12 residues. The CDR3 region is CAGSTGGTEAFF. The CDR3 DNA reads TGTGCCGGCAGCACAGGGGGCACTGAAGCTTTCTTT.

The rearrangement uses TRBV3-1 and TRBJ2-6; D not certain. The CDR3 sequence is 11 residues long. V was clipped by 4 bases and J by 16 bases, with 11 bases between them. Germline lookup yields CDR1 LGHDT and CDR2 YNNKEL (reference sequence). The CDR3: CASSLGPELTF. The CDR3 nucleotides read TGTGCCAGCAGCCTAGGGCCAGAACTGACTTTC.

The chain is built from TRBV6-1 and TRBJ2-7, with 9 bases lining up with TRBD1. Germline V gene lookup returns CDR1 MNHNS and CDR2 SASEGT. The CDR3 sequence is 16 residues long. J was trimmed by 5 bases and V by 8 bases; bases with no gene match: 16. The CDR3 coding sequence is TGTGCCAGCTGCTGGGGCCGGGACAGGGTCAGGCACGAGCAGTACTTC. Encoded protein: CASCWGRDRVRHEQYF.

Ten or more counts support this clonotype. The V and J genes are TRBV2 and TRBJ2-7; TRBD2 matches 11 bases. After removal of 8 bases from V and 6 bases from J, the junction contained 6 bases not matched to a gene. The CDR3 consists of 13 residues. The germline CDR1 and CDR2 sequences are SNHLY and FYNNEI. This chain's CDR3 is CASDLAGGLEQYF. The CDR3, as DNA: TGTGCCAGCGATTTAGCGGGAGGGCTCGAGCAGTACTTC.

Notes on this clonotype: A read error may explain this, as a much larger clone is one base away. The chain is built from TRBV18 and TRBJ1-1, with D uncertain. CDR1 KGHSH and CDR2 LQKENI come from the germline V gene. V lost 4 bases to trimming and J lost 3 bases, with 12 bases between them. The CDR3 contains 14 residues. The CDR3 DNA sequence: TGTGCCAGCTCACTATTTGACGGGGACACTGAAGCTTTCTTT. It specifies CASSLFDGDTEAFF.

This clonotype was detected ten times or more. The chain employs TRBV4-1 and TRBJ1-6; no firm D call. The CDR3 runs 14 residues. The germline V gene encodes CDR1 MGHRA and CDR2 YSYEKL. The V and J ends lost 0 bases and 9 bases respectively, with 9 bases between them. CDR3 residues: CASSQEGGFSPLHF. CDR3 in DNA: TGCGCCAGCAGCCAAGAAGGAGGGTTTTCACCCCTCCACTTT.

In its sample, this clonotype was seen a few times. The gene calls are TRBV7-2 and TRBJ2-5, with 10 bases fitting TRBD1. The V and J ends lost 2 bases and 3 bases, in that order; junction bases with no gene match: 12. Germline V lookup: CDR1 SGHTA, CDR2 FQGNSA. The CDR3 runs to 18 residues. The CDR3 DNA is TGTGCCAGCAGCTTACCAACGGGTGGGACAGGGGTAAAAGAGACCCAGTACTTC. Its protein product is CASSLPTGGTGVKETQYF.

In this sample, this clonotype turned up many times. The chain joins TRBV19 to TRBJ1-5, with D uncertain. Germline loops: CDR1 LNHDA, CDR2 SQIVND (reference sequence). The ends were cut back, 3 bases at V and 0 bases at J, with 9 bases in the middle. The CDR3 is 15 residues long. CDR3 sequence: CASSIRADSNQPQHF. Written as DNA, the CDR3 is TGTGCCAGTAGTATTAGGGCAGATAGCAATCAGCCCCAGCATTTT.

The chain has TRBV4-1 and TRBJ2-2, with D perhaps given as TRBD1 or TRBD2 (5 bases each). Germline assignment: CDR1 MGHRA and CDR2 YSYEKL. Deletions cut 4 bases from V and 4 bases from J, with 10 bases between. The CDR3 covers 14 residues. CDR3 in DNA: TGCGCCAGCAGCCCAGAGGGGTCCACCGGGGAGCTGTTTTTT. Its protein is CASSPEGSTGELFF.

This clonotype has a count of ten or more. The rearrangement links TRBV28 to TRBJ2-5; TRBD2 agrees at 12 bases. Trimming removed 6 bases from V and 4 bases from J; junction bases left unmatched: 9. The CDR3 loop spans 16 amino acids. Germline assignment: CDR1 MDHEN and CDR2 SYDVKM. CDR3 protein: CASRPTSGSISETQYF. The CDR3 nucleotides read TGTGCCAGCAGACCGACTAGCGGGAGTATATCAGAGACCCAGTACTTC.

This clonotype was seen at least ten times. This chain connects TRBV12-3 or TRBV12-4 to TRBJ1-2, with unresolved D. The CDR3 is 14 amino acids. V was pared by 6 bases and J by 2 bases, with 13 bases between. The DNA of the CDR3 is TGTGCCAGCAGAGTTGCAGGAGCGAACTATGGCTACACCTTC. This translates into CASRVAGANYGYTF.

This rearrangement joins TRBV5-1 to TRBJ2-5, with D tentatively TRBD1 or TRBD2 (5 bases each). The CDR3 has 15 amino acids. V lost 3 bases to trimming and J lost 2 bases, with 14 bases between them. Germline V lookup: CDR1 SGHRS, CDR2 YFSETQ. The CDR3 loop reads CASSWRAGSQETQYF. The CDR3 DNA reads as TGCGCCAGCAGCTGGCGGGCAGGGAGTCAAGAGACCCAGTACTTC.

This clonotype was detected many times. This chain uses TRBV25-1 with TRBJ2-1, with 7 bases fitting TRBD1. Germline V gene lookup returns CDR1 MGHDK and CDR2 SYGVNS. Trimming at V came to 0 bases and at J to 4 bases, leaving 6 bases not matched to a gene. The CDR3 spans 16 residues. The CDR3 coding sequence is TGTGCCAGCAGTGAATATGATGCAGGGGGTTACAATGAGCAGTTCTTC. Translated, it gives CASSEYDAGGYNEQFF.

This clonotype was seen ten or more times. V gene TRBV19 combines with J gene TRBJ2-1; the D call may be TRBD1 or TRBD2 (6 bases each). This CDR3 is 15 amino acids long. Germline V gene sequence: CDR1 LNHDA, CDR2 SQIVND (reference sequence). Trimming stripped 7 bases from V and 5 bases from J, with 18 bases between. The CDR3 sequence: CASIGGTSIDNEQFF. DNA of the CDR3: TGTGCCAGTATAGGGGGGACTTCCATCGACAATGAGCAGTTCTTC.

V is TRBV5-5 and J is TRBJ2-7; D not certain. CDR3 length: 11 amino acids. Germline V CDR1 and CDR2: SGHKS, YYEKEE (reference sequence). The V end lost 1 base, the J end lost 4 bases, and 3 bases lay between the germline ends. The CDR3 DNA is TGTGCCAGCAGCTTGAGGTACGAGCAGTACTTC. Its protein product is CASSLRYEQYF.